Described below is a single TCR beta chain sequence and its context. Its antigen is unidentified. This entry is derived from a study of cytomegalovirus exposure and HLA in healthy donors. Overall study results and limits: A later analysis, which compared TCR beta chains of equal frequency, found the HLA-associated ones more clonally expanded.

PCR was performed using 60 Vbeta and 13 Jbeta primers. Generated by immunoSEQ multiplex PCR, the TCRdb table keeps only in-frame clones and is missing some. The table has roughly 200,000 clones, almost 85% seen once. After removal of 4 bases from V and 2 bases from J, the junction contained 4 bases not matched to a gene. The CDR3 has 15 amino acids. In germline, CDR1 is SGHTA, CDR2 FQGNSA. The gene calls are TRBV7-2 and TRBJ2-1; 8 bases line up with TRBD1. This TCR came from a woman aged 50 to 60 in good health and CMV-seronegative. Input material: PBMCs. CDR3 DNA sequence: TGTGCCAGCAGCTCCGGGACAGGAGCCTACAATGAGCAGTTCTTC. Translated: CASSSGTGAYNEQFF.